The clone carrying this T cell receptor (beta chain) was counted between two and nine times. This sample is part of a study of patients and donors after allogeneic stem cell transplantation. TCRdb itself ran the RT-PCR reads through MiXCR, one entry per CDR3 protein. The profile shows hundreds of thousands of distinct CDR3 sequences, approximately 16% of them singletons. Germline CDR1 reads SGDLS; CDR2 reads YYNGEE. The trim removed 4 bases at V and 4 bases at J, leaving 10 bases unmatched. The CDR3 is 16 amino acids. This rearrangement joins TRBV9 to TRBJ2-1, with 8 bases aligning to TRBD2. Input material: blood, either unsorted or a sorted T cell fraction (not recorded which). This receptor was taken from a human donor who was either an allogeneic HSCT recipient or a stem cell or donor lymphocyte infusion donor (not recorded which). It is not recorded whose cells these are; they may come from a transplant donor. CDR3 in DNA: TGTGCCAGCAGCCTCCCGGGACTAGTCGCTTACAATGAGCAGTTCTTC. It yields the protein CASSLPGLVAYNEQFF. The whole variable domain, filled in from reference TRBV9 and TRBJ2-1, reads DSGVTQTPKHLITATGQRVTLRCSPRSGDLSVYWYQQSLDQGLQFLIQYYNGEERAKGNILERFSAQQFPDLHSELNLSSLELGDSALYFCASSLPGLVAYNEQFFGPGTRLTVL.